Below are 30 T cell receptor beta chains sequenced from a single sample in a study of a mutant IDH1 vaccine in newly diagnosed glioma. No antigen has been identified for these receptors. The time point here: week 47, end of study. Topical imiquimod accompanied each vaccine dose, which consisted of 300 ug of mutant IDH1 20-mer peptide. This table comes from immunoSEQ multiplex PCR, and its TCRdb copy is limited to in-frame clones, with some not included. This sample has 30,000 to 40,000 clones, with about nine tenths found just once. The material sequenced was PBMCs, taken from a glioma patient whose treatment included an IDH1 peptide vaccine. The receptors originated from a woman aged 40 to 50 with glioma.

This clone was picked up a small number of times. The chain links TRBV12-5 to TRBJ1-1; D is ambiguous. V was clipped by 2 bases and J by 0 bases, with 10 bases between them. Germline V gene lookup returns CDR1 LGHNT and CDR2 FRNRAP. The CDR3 sequence is 15 residues long. The chain's CDR3 is CASGLPTTMNTEAFF. Written as DNA, the CDR3 is TGTGCTAGTGGTTTGCCCACCACTATGAACACTGAAGCTTTCTTT.

The CDR3 DNA is TGTGCCAGCACCAAAGGGGGAGCTAACTATGGCTACACCTTC. Its translation: CASTKGGANYGYTF. V and J are TRBV6-6 and TRBJ1-2; D is possibly TRBD1 (6 bases). Trimming pared 7 bases from V and 0 bases from J, leaving 12 bases between. The CDR3 is 14 amino acids. Germline V lookup: CDR1 MNHNY, CDR2 SVGAGI (reference sequence).

This clone showed up just once. CDR3 DNA sequence: TGTGCCAGCTCACCACAGGGTTCTATGACAGATACGCAGTATTTT. It encodes CASSPQGSMTDTQYF. V and J are TRBV18 and TRBJ2-3, with D hard to call. CDR1 is KGHSH and CDR2 is LQKENI in the germline V gene. The ends were cut back, 1 base at V and 3 bases at J, with 11 bases in the middle. CDR3 length equals 15 residues.

This clone was detected only a few times. The V call is TRBV5-5, the J call TRBJ1-1; no reliable D call. The CDR3 is made up of 13 amino acids. Germline assignment: CDR1 SGHKS and CDR2 YYEKEE (reference sequence). Between the trimmed V and J ends, which lost 1 base and 5 bases, there was a span of 9 bases. The CDR3 here is CASSLNVGTEAFF. The CDR3 nucleotides are TGTGCCAGCAGCTTGAATGTCGGGACTGAAGCTTTCTTT.

This clone has only a few counts. The V and J genes are TRBV6-5 and TRBJ1-5, with D perhaps matching TRBD1 (6 bases). The ends were cut back, 5 bases at V and 4 bases at J, with 6 bases in the middle. This CDR3 region has 12 residues. Germline CDR1 reads MNHEY; CDR2 reads SVGAGI. The CDR3 DNA follows: TGTGCCAGCAGTACAGGGAATCAGCCCCAGCATTTT. Amino acid sequence: CASSTGNQPQHF.

The CDR3 here is CASSVEQGNTGELFF. In nucleotides, the CDR3 is TGTGCCAGCAGTGTCGAACAGGGGAACACCGGGGAGCTGTTTTTT. The chain links TRBV6-4 to TRBJ2-2, with D tentatively TRBD1 (6 bases). Trimming pared 4 bases from V and 1 base from J, leaving 10 bases between. The CDR3 spans 15 residues. Germline-derived CDR1 and CDR2 are MRHNA and SNTAGT.

The chain employs TRBV7-2 and TRBJ1-3, with 8 bases lining up with TRBD1. CDR1 is SGHTA, CDR2 FQGNSA, per germline. The J segment lost 4 bases and the V segment lost 5 bases, leaving 13 bases of the junction unmatched. The CDR3 totals 17 residues. The CDR3 region has the DNA TGTGCCAGCAGCCCTAGACCCCAGGGGGCGGGAGGAAACACCATATATTTT. This translates into CASSPRPQGAGGNTIYF.

CDR3 region: CASSGRGTDGTQYF. CDR3 DNA: TGCGCCAGCAGCGGGAGGGGAACCGACGGGACCCAGTACTTC. The V and J genes are TRBV5-1 and TRBJ2-5, with 7 bases matching TRBD2. CDR3 length: 14 residues. The junction had 10 bases not matched to a gene; V was cut back by 4 bases and J by 7 bases. Germline values: CDR1 SGHRS, CDR2 YFSETQ.

This chain joins TRBV14 and TRBJ1-2, with 9 bases that match TRBD1. The CDR3 is 16 residues long. Germline V gives CDR1 SGHDN, CDR2 FVKESK. V was pared by 3 bases and J by 2 bases, with 7 bases of the junction left unmatched. The chain's CDR3 is CASSQETGGDNYGYTF. The CDR3 nucleotides read TGTGCCAGCAGCCAGGAGACAGGGGGAGACAACTATGGCTACACCTTC.

This chain connects TRBV4-3 to TRBJ2-5; no firm D call. Trimming removed 0 bases at V and 7 bases at J, with 12 bases between. This CDR3 region has 14 residues. Germline loops: CDR1 LGHNA, CDR2 YSLEER. CDR3 nucleotides: TGCGCCAGCAGCCAAGATACCTTCGGCTGGACCCAGTACTTC. The encoded protein is CASSQDTFGWTQYF.

The chain recombines TRBV27 with TRBJ1-2; 9 nucleotides line up with TRBD1. Per germline, CDR1 MNHEY and CDR2 SMNVEV (reference sequence). The CDR3 is made up of 14 amino acids. The ends lost 5 bases at V and 4 bases at J; junction bases unmatched: 5. The CDR3 DNA is TGTGCCAGCAGTAGGGTGGGACAGGGCTATGGCTACACCTTC. Translating gives CASSRVGQGYGYTF.

The chain recombines TRBV5-4 with TRBJ1-2, with D maybe TRBD1 (6 bases). The CDR3 consists of 15 residues. Trimming stripped 4 bases from V and 7 bases from J, with 20 bases between. Germline V gene lookup returns CDR1 SGHNT and CDR2 YYREEE (reference sequence). Written as DNA, the CDR3 is TGTGCCAGCAGCGGGACCCTTGGGGGGCGGGGTGGCTACACCTTC. Protein product: CASSGTLGGRGGYTF.

This rearrangement joins TRBV18 to TRBJ1-1; D is uncertain. V lost 4 bases, J lost 3 bases, and 9 bases lay in between. The CDR3 runs to 13 residues. Germline V gives CDR1 KGHSH, CDR2 LQKENI. Here the CDR3 reads CASSHLQDTEAFF. The CDR3 bases are TGTGCCAGCTCACACCTGCAGGACACTGAAGCTTTCTTT.

The chain is built from TRBV2 and TRBJ2-7; the D call may be TRBD1 or TRBD2 (5 bases each). The CDR3 has 16 amino acids. Deletions cut 5 bases from V and 0 bases from J, with 17 bases between. CDR1 SNHLY and CDR2 FYNNEI come from the germline V gene. The CDR3 region is CASSFGPPRGSYEQYF. The CDR3 DNA is TGTGCCAGCAGTTTCGGCCCCCCGAGGGGCTCCTACGAGCAGTACTTC.

V usage is TRBV7-9 and J usage is TRBJ1-2, with 11 bases fitting TRBD1. CDR3 length equals 15 residues. V trimming: 4 bases; J trimming: 6 bases; junction bases outside the gene matches: 7. Per germline, CDR1 SEHNR and CDR2 FQNEAQ (reference sequence). The CDR3 coding sequence is TGTGCCAGCAGCTCTGGACAGGGGGCGGTTCATGGCTACACCTTC. Translation: CASSSGQGAVHGYTF.

The rearrangement uses TRBV5-4 and TRBJ2-5; D is unresolved. Germline values: CDR1 SGHNT, CDR2 YYREEE (reference sequence). The CDR3 is made up of 13 amino acids. V dropped 4 bases and J dropped 1 base, with 8 bases sitting between them. The CDR3 DNA sequence: TGTGCCAGCAGCCCTCGATCCCAAGAGACCCAGTACTTC. Translated, it gives CASSPRSQETQYF. The full variable domain, completed using reference TRBV5-4 and TRBJ2-5, is ETGVTQSPTHLIKTRGQQVTLRCSSQSGHNTVSWYQQALGQGPQFIFQYYREEENGRGNFPPRFSGLQFPNYSSELNVNALELDDSALYLCASSPRSQETQYFGPGTRLLVL.

The chain has TRBV2 and TRBJ2-6, with D possibly being TRBD2 (5 bases). V was shortened by 9 bases and J by 0 bases, with 15 bases between the two germline ends. The CDR3 sequence is 16 residues long. Per germline, CDR1 SNHLY and CDR2 FYNNEI. The CDR3 reads CASHEGGLSGANVLTF. The CDR3 DNA reads as TGTGCCAGTCACGAGGGCGGACTCTCTGGGGCCAACGTCCTGACTTTC.

The chain couples TRBV7-9 to TRBJ1-2; tentative D call: TRBD1 (5 bases). The ends were cut back, 5 bases at V and 8 bases at J, with 12 bases in the middle. Germline V gene data show CDR1 as SEHNR and CDR2 as FQNEAQ (reference sequence). The CDR3 contains 12 residues. The CDR3 reads CASSTGQGGYTF. CDR3 sequence (DNA): TGTGCCAGCAGCACAGGACAAGGCGGCTACACCTTC.

This chain uses TRBV6-5 with TRBJ2-3; no reliable D call. Germline lookup yields CDR1 MNHEY and CDR2 SVGAGI. Between the trimmed V and J ends, which lost 10 bases and 0 bases, there was a span of 14 bases. The length of the CDR3 is 14 residues. The CDR3: CATHPTTSTDTQYF. CDR3 bases: TGTGCCACACACCCTACGACCAGCACAGATACGCAGTATTTT.

V usage is TRBV5-8 and J usage is TRBJ1-5, with D tentatively TRBD1 (6 bases). CDR1 SGHTS and CDR2 YDEGEE come from the germline V gene. This CDR3 comprises 15 residues. V was clipped by 1 base and J by 4 bases, with 12 bases between them. The CDR3 nucleotides read TGTGCCAGCAGCTTGAGGGGGTTTCGGAATCAGCCCCAGCATTTT. Encoded protein: CASSLRGFRNQPQHF.

V usage is TRBV5-1 and J usage is TRBJ2-3; D is ambiguous. The germline V and J ends were trimmed by 2 bases and 2 bases, with 12 bases remaining between them. The CDR3 is made up of 15 amino acids. Germline CDR1 is SGHRS and CDR2 is YFSETQ. CDR3: CASSLPAAHTDTQYF. CDR3 sequence (DNA): TGCGCCAGCAGCTTACCCGCGGCCCACACAGATACGCAGTATTTT.

Worth noting for this clone: An end of the junction differs from the germline gene, which may be a read error. This chain joins TRBV19 and TRBJ2-2, with D possibly matching TRBD1 (8 bases). The CDR3 is made up of 18 amino acids. The germline CDR1 and CDR2 sequences are LNHDA and SQIVND (reference sequence). The CDR3 DNA follows: TGTGCCAGTAGTCTAGAACAGGGGGGGAGTATAAACACCGGGGAGCTGTTTTTT. Amino acid sequence: CASSLEQGGSINTGELFF.

The chain links TRBV19 to TRBJ1-5; D may be TRBD1 (6 bases). Looked up from germline, CDR1 is LNHDA and CDR2 is SQIVND (reference sequence). Trimming left V 5 bases short and J 6 bases short, with 17 bases between. The length of the CDR3 is 15 residues. The CDR3 is CASSPGWGAIQPQHF. The CDR3 DNA reads TGTGCCAGTAGTCCAGGCTGGGGGGCGATTCAGCCCCAGCATTTT.

The rearrangement uses TRBV4-2 and TRBJ1-5; D uncertain. The germline CDR1 and CDR2 sequences are LGHNA and YNFKEQ. The CDR3 is 14 residues long. V was shortened by 0 bases and J by 4 bases, with 7 bases between the two germline ends. CDR3 residues: CASSQEATNQPQHF. The CDR3 bases are TGTGCCAGCAGCCAAGAGGCGACAAATCAGCCCCAGCATTTT.

The chain links TRBV5-4 to TRBJ2-5; 10 bases fit TRBD2. The tail of the sequence fits TRBJ2-7 better, so the J call may be wrong. From germline, CDR1 is SGHNT and CDR2 YYREEE (reference sequence). This CDR3 contains 14 residues. CDR3 sequence (DNA): TGTGCCAGCAGCACCGGGACTAGCGTGTACGAGCAGTACTTC. Its translation: CASSTGTSVYEQYF.

In DNA form, the CDR3 reads TGTGCCAGCAGTTCCGGGCAGGGCTGGAGCGAGCAGTACTTC. Protein sequence: CASSSGQGWSEQYF. The chain is built from TRBV6-5 and TRBJ2-7, with a weak D call TRBD1 (5 bases). In germline, CDR1 is MNHEY, CDR2 SVGAGI. V lost 4 bases and J 6 bases, leaving 16 bases between the germline ends. The CDR3 contains 14 residues.

The chain links TRBV18 to TRBJ2-1, with 10 bases lining up with TRBD1. J was trimmed by 6 bases and V by 3 bases; bases with no gene match: 8. This CDR3 region has 16 residues. Per the germline V gene, CDR1 is KGHSH and CDR2 is LQKENI. CDR3 coding DNA: TGTGCCAGCTCACCCCAAGCCAGGGACAGGGGCAATGAGCAGTTCTTC. This gives the protein CASSPQARDRGNEQFF.

The CDR3 DNA reads TGTGCCAGCATGGGGGGTGCAAGGGAAGAGCAGTTCTTC. This gives the protein CASMGGAREEQFF. This chain joins TRBV27 and TRBJ2-1, with TRBD2 as a possible D gene (6 bases). Germline V lookup: CDR1 MNHEY, CDR2 SMNVEV (reference sequence). V was cut by 7 bases and J by 10 bases, with 17 bases left in between. The length of the CDR3 is 13 residues.

V usage is TRBV18 and J usage is TRBJ1-6; D call uncertain. The V gene's germline CDR1 is KGHSH and CDR2 LQKENI. CDR3 length: 15 residues. Trimming left V 3 bases short and J 9 bases short, with 15 bases between. The CDR3 DNA follows: TGTGCCAGCTCACCGATGAACAGAGGGAGTTCACCCCTCCACTTT. Protein sequence: CASSPMNRGSSPLHF.

The rearrangement links TRBV7-2 to TRBJ2-2; D is perhaps TRBD2 (6 bases). Germline loops: CDR1 SGHTA, CDR2 FQGNSA. V lost 2 bases and J lost 10, with 11 bases in between. The CDR3 consists of 13 residues. The chain's CDR3 is CASSLSGSAELFF. CDR3 sequence (DNA): TGTGCCAGCAGCTTAAGCGGGTCGGCGGAGCTGTTTTTT.